What follows are 8 T cell receptor beta chains derived from one specimen sequenced in a study of T cell responses to AZD1222 COVID-19 vaccine. Clones were read by immunoSEQ multiplex PCR, and TCRdb kept only the in-frame ones, dropping some. This table holds about 130,000 clones, around 91% found once. The source material was peripheral blood, sampled on day 0 of MenACWY control vaccination. The receptors come from an adult in good health.

This clone was observed a single time. V gene TRBV10-2 combines with J gene TRBJ1-5; TRBD1 agrees at 9 bases. The CDR3 length is 14 residues. Trimming took 4 bases from V and 5 from J; bases not matched to a gene: 3. Per the germline V gene, CDR1 is WSHSY and CDR2 is SAAADI. The CDR3: CASSGTGVDQPQHF. CDR3 nucleotides: TGCGCCAGCAGTGGGACAGGGGTGGATCAGCCCCAGCATTTT.

The chain carries TRBV28 and TRBJ1-5; D may be TRBD1 (6 bases). CDR1 is MDHEN, CDR2 SYDVKM, per germline. There are 14 residues in the CDR3. V was pared by 6 bases and J by 9 bases, with 18 bases between. CDR3 sequence (DNA): TGTGCCAGCAGAATGGGGGGGCTAGAGTCGCCCCAGCATTTT. Its protein product is CASRMGGLESPQHF.

This chain links TRBV4-3 with TRBJ1-1; a weak D match, TRBD1 (6 bases). The CDR3 is made up of 15 amino acids. Germline V gene lookup returns CDR1 LGHNA and CDR2 YSLEER. V dropped 6 bases and J dropped 4 bases, with 18 bases sitting between them. The CDR3, as DNA: TGCGCCAGCAGAAGGGGGTTAGTCGAAGGCACTGAAGCTTTCTTT. Translation gives CASRRGLVEGTEAFF.

This chain links TRBV6-5 with TRBJ1-1; D gene unclear. Trimming cost V 2 bases and J 5 bases, with 12 bases left between them. The CDR3 runs 14 residues. The germline V gene encodes CDR1 MNHEY and CDR2 SVGAGI. In DNA, the CDR3 is TGTGCCAGCAGTTACACGATACTCGGGACTGAAGCTTTCTTT. It specifies CASSYTILGTEAFF.

The rearrangement joins TRBV7-9 to TRBJ2-4; no clear D. This CDR3 is built from 14 residues. Trimming shortened V by 3 bases and J by 2 bases, and 8 bases separated the two germline ends. The germline V gene has CDR1 SEHNR and CDR2 FQNEAQ (reference sequence). The CDR3 protein is CASSLRPTKNIQYF. The CDR3 DNA follows: TGTGCCAGCAGCTTGCGTCCCACCAAAAACATTCAGTACTTC.

This clone was seen only a few times. The rearrangement links TRBV19 to TRBJ2-1; TRBD2 aligns across 13 bases. CDR1 is LNHDA, CDR2 SQIVND, per germline (reference sequence). Trimming took 1 base from V and 10 from J; bases not matched to a gene: 13. The CDR3 spans 18 residues. The CDR3: CASSIGGKGTSGNREQFF. As DNA, the CDR3 is TGTGCCAGTAGTATAGGTGGGAAGGGGACTAGCGGGAACAGGGAGCAGTTCTTC. Supplemented by reference TRBV19 and TRBJ2-1, the full variable domain reads DGGITQSPKYLFRKEGQNVTLSCEQNLNHDAMYWYRQDPGQGLRLIYYSQIVNDFQKGDIAEGYSVSREKKESFPLTVTSAQKNPTAFYLCASSIGGKGTSGNREQFFGPGTRLTVL.

This sequence joins TRBV4-1 and TRBJ1-2, with D perhaps matching TRBD1 (5 bases). CDR3 length equals 15 residues. The germline CDR1 and CDR2 sequences are MGHRA and YSYEKL. The V end lost 4 bases, the J end lost 0 bases, and 12 bases lay between the germline ends. The CDR3 is CASSPIGGANYGYTF. In DNA form, the CDR3 reads TGCGCCAGCAGCCCAATCGGGGGAGCTAACTATGGCTACACCTTC.

The rearrangement joins TRBV5-6 to TRBJ1-1; the match to TRBD1 covers 8 bases. The CDR3 covers 15 residues. V was pared by 0 bases and J by 4 bases, with 5 bases of the junction left unmatched. Per germline, CDR1 SGHDT and CDR2 YYEEEE. For the CDR3, the DNA is TGTGCCAGCAGCTTGGCCCAGGGGGCTTTCACTGAAGCTTTCTTT. This gives the protein CASSLAQGAFTEAFF.